The rows below give T cell receptor beta chains drawn from one sample of a study of OX40 agonist ivuxolimab in advanced cancers. The table came from immunoSEQ multiplex PCR; TCRdb's copy has only in-frame clones and leaves some out. The sample lists about 150,000 clones, 90% to 95% seen once, with about 0.31% in the top ten. Sequenced here: CD4+ or CD8+ T cells sorted from blood, sampled in a trial of the OX40 agonist ivuxolimab. The receptor source for this set is an adult with an advanced solid tumor such as melanoma, head and neck, liver or kidney cancer. CDR3s include the opening cysteine and the closing phenylalanine or tryptophan. Each record gives: J gene, V gene, CDR3 length, D gene, clone size, CDR3 DNA, CDR3 protein. The D gene is left open where the match is weak. For some rows the clone size is stated as once, few or many, or as a class when expanded; others skip it.

TRBJ1-1 | TRBV29-1 | 13 | TRBD1 | NA | TGCAGCGTTCAGGGACAGGGAGGCACTGAAGCTTTCTTT | CSVQGQGGTEAFF
TRBJ2-7 | TRBV6-1 | 16 | NA | once | TGTGCCAGCAGTGAAATCCGACTAGACCTAAGGTATGAGCAGTACTTC | CASSEIRLDLRYEQYF
TRBJ1-2 | TRBV5-6 | 13 | NA | NA | TGTGCCAGCAGCTTGGACGCGGGGCACGGCTACACCTTC | CASSLDAGHGYTF
TRBJ1-3 | TRBV6-1 | 15 | TRBD1 | NA | TGTGCCAGCAGGGAACAGGGGGATTGGGGAAACACCATATATTTT | CASREQGDWGNTIYF
TRBJ2-3 | TRBV6-4 | 13 | NA | NA | TGTGCCAGCAGAAAGACCGGTCTAGATACGCAGTATTTT | CASRKTGLDTQYF
TRBJ2-1 | TRBV11-3 | 14 | NA | NA | TGTGCCAGCAGCCCTCGAGGAGTTTACAATGAGCAGTTCTTC | CASSPRGVYNEQFF
TRBJ1-2 | TRBV5-1 | 15 | TRBD1 | few | TGCGCCAGCAGCGTAAACAGGGGCGGGGACTATGGCTACACCTTC | CASSVNRGGDYGYTF
TRBJ1-2 | TRBV7-2 | 18 | TRBD1 | NA | TGTGCCAGCAGCTTCATGCCGGCGACAGGGGCCACCATCTATGGCTACACCTTC | CASSFMPATGATIYGYTF
TRBJ1-2 | TRBV5-6 | 15 | NA | NA | TGTGCCAGCAGCCTGATAGGCAGGCCGGAGTATGGCTACACCTTC | CASSLIGRPEYGYTF
TRBJ2-1 | TRBV15 | 16 | TRBD1 | NA | TGTGCCACCAGCAGAGGACAGGGTCTCCCGTACAATGAGCAGTTCTTC | CATSRGQGLPYNEQFF
TRBJ2-5 | TRBV14 | 13 | NA | NA | TGTGCCAGCAGCCAAGGGGTGAGGGAGACCCAGTACTTC | CASSQGVRETQYF
TRBJ2-7 | TRBV9 | 18 | NA | NA | TGTGCCAGCAGCGCTCCTAAGATGAGGGGGAGGAACCCCTACGAGCAGTACTTC | CASSAPKMRGRNPYEQYF
TRBJ1-1 | TRBV28 | 15 | NA | NA | TGTGCCAGCAGTTTGTTACAGGGTGTTGGCACTGAAGCTTTCTTT | CASSLLQGVGTEAFF
TRBJ2-1 | TRBV7-2 | 16 | NA | NA | TGTGCCAGCAGCTTAGAGGGCGGGTGGGGTGGCAATGAGCAGTTCTTC | CASSLEGGWGGNEQFF
TRBJ2-1 | TRBV7-9 | 13 | NA | NA | TGTGCCAGCAGCTTATACAGGGAGGGTGAGCAGTTCTTC | CASSLYREGEQFF
TRBJ1-6 | TRBV7-9 | 15 | NA | NA | TGTGCCAGCAGCGCAGAGAAATCCTATAATTCACCCCTCCACTTT | CASSAEKSYNSPLHF
TRBJ1-1 | TRBV4-1 | 15 | TRBD1 | NA | TGCGCCAGCAGCCTCTCGGGACAGTCAGATACTGAAGCTTTCTTT | CASSLSGQSDTEAFF
TRBJ2-6 | TRBV7-6 | 16 | NA | NA | TGTGCCAGCAGCTTAGTTGGCACTGGGGGGGCCAACGTCCTGACTTTC | CASSLVGTGGANVLTF
TRBJ1-1 | TRBV18 | 14 | NA | NA | TGTGCCAGCTCCCTGGGACACCCTAACACTGAAGCTTTCTTT | CASSLGHPNTEAFF
TRBJ2-4 | TRBV25-1 | 13 | TRBD1 | NA | TGTGCCAGCAGGACAGGGGTAAACTCCATTCAGTACTTC | CASRTGVNSIQYF
TRBJ2-2 | TRBV27 | 15 | NA | NA | TGTGCCAGCAGGACGCCGTCGAGGGGCCCCGGGGAGCTGTTTTTT | CASRTPSRGPGELFF
TRBJ1-6 | TRBV7-9 | 18 | NA | NA | TGTGCCAGCAGCTTAGGGGGGGGGATTCACCGTTATAATTCACCCCTCCACTTT | CASSLGGGIHRYNSPLHF
TRBJ1-2 | TRBV11-2 | 16 | NA | NA | TGTGCCAGCAGGTTAGGGATGGGGGAACCTAACTATGGCTACACCTTC | CASRLGMGEPNYGYTF
TRBJ1-6 | TRBV27 | 13 | NA | NA | TGTGCCAGCAGTTCCTTCAGGAACTCACCCCTCCACTTT | CASSSFRNSPLHF
TRBJ1-2 | TRBV28 | 12 | NA | NA | TGTGCCAGCAGTTTATCGGGCTATGGCTACACCTTC | CASSLSGYGYTF
TRBJ1-5 | TRBV7-2 | 15 | NA | NA | TGTGCCAGCAGCCCCGACAGGACCAGCAATCAGCCCCAGCATTTT | CASSPDRTSNQPQHF
TRBJ1-5 | TRBV6-5 | 14 | NA | NA | TGTGCCAGCAGTAGGGCAGAGAGGAATCAGCCCCAGCATTTT | CASSRAERNQPQHF
TRBJ1-2 | TRBV18 | 15 | NA | once | TGTGCCAGCTCACCGGGGGCAGGTTTGAACTATGGCTACACCTTC | CASSPGAGLNYGYTF
TRBJ1-3 | TRBV6-5 | 15 | NA | NA | TGTGCCAGCAGTTACGGGGGGAGCTCTGGAAACACCATATATTTT | CASSYGGSSGNTIYF
TRBJ1-2 | TRBV5-1 | 16 | TRBD1 | NA | TGCGCCAGCAGCTTGGATGGTCCAGGGGGCGCTCGGGGCTACACCTTC | CASSLDGPGGARGYTF
TRBJ1-1 | TRBV23-1 | 18 | TRBD1 | NA | TGCGCCAGCAGTCAATCGATATATGGACAGGGGGCAAACACTGAAGCTTTCTTT | CASSQSIYGQGANTEAFF
TRBJ1-2 | TRBV11-3 | 16 | NA | NA | TGTGCCAGCAGCTTAAGTATTAACAGCCCCGGGTGTGGCTACACCTTC | CASSLSINSPGCGYTF
TRBJ1-6 | TRBV7-9 | 17 | TRBD1 | NA | TGTGCCAGCAGCAAGACAGGGGTCAGCTCCTATAATTCACCCCTCCACTTT | CASSKTGVSSYNSPLHF
TRBJ1-2 | TRBV9 | 18 | TRBD1 | NA | TGTGCCAGCAGCGTACGCCCAGACCCGTGGGGACAGGGAAGTGGCTACACCTTC | CASSVRPDPWGQGSGYTF
TRBJ1-4 | TRBV28 | 19 | NA | NA | TGTGCCAGCTCCTCCGGCGGACTTAATGGGATTGGAACTAATGAAAAACTGTTTTTT | CASSSGGLNGIGTNEKLFF
TRBJ2-4 | TRBV4-1 | 17 | NA | NA | TGCGCCAGCAGCCAAGATCGGCTCACGGAGGCCAAAAACATTCAGTACTTC | CASSQDRLTEAKNIQYF
TRBJ2-7 | TRBV20-1 | 11 | NA | NA | TGCAGTGCTAGAGTTTTGGACGAGCAGTACTTC | CSARVLDEQYF
TRBJ1-4 | TRBV4-3 | 15 | TRBD1 | NA | TGCGCCAGCAGCGCGACAGGGCCCGGTAATGAAAAACTGTTTTTT | CASSATGPGNEKLFF
TRBJ2-7 | TRBV5-1 | 11 | NA | NA | TGCGCTGCGTTACCGGGGTACGAGCAGTACTTC | CAALPGYEQYF
TRBJ2-5 | TRBV11-3 | 15 | NA | once | TGTGCCAGCAGCCCCGGACAGAAAGTGGGGGAGACCCAGTACTTC | CASSPGQKVGETQYF
TRBJ1-2 | TRBV11-2 | 13 | NA | NA | TGTGCCAGCAGCTTAGATCAGGGGATGGGCTACACCTTC | CASSLDQGMGYTF
TRBJ1-2 | TRBV18 | 13 | NA | NA | TGTGCCAGCTCACCAGCCGACAGCTATGGCTACACCTTC | CASSPADSYGYTF
TRBJ1-6 | TRBV19 | 13 | NA | NA | TGTGCCACAGAACAGAGTTATAATTCACCCCTCCACTTT | CATEQSYNSPLHF
TRBJ2-1 | TRBV5-6 | 13 | NA | NA | TGTGCCAGCAGCTTAGAGGATGCCAATGAGCAGTTCTTC | CASSLEDANEQFF
TRBJ2-1 | TRBV28 | 13 | NA | NA | TGTGCCAGCAGTTTGGGGGGCCTCAATGAGCAGTTCTTC | CASSLGGLNEQFF
TRBJ2-5 | TRBV12-5 | 13 | NA | NA | TGTGCTAGTGGTTTGTCTGAGGGAGAGACCCAGTACTTC | CASGLSEGETQYF
TRBJ1-3 | TRBV7-9 | 17 | TRBD1 | NA | TGTGCCAGCAGCCCCCGGGACAGGGCGCTCTCTGGAAACACCATATATTTT | CASSPRDRALSGNTIYF
TRBJ2-7 | TRBV28 | 13 | NA | NA | TGTGCCAGCGGCAGGGATATAAACCACGAGCAGTACTTC | CASGRDINHEQYF
TRBJ1-4 | TRBV7-2 | 15 | NA | NA | TGTGCCAGCAGCTTAGCAGGCGCAACTAATGAAAAACTGTTTTTT | CASSLAGATNEKLFF
TRBJ2-1 | TRBV15 | 13 | TRBD1 | once | TGTGCCACCAGTACAGGGGCTCTGGATGAGCAGTTCTTC | CATSTGALDEQFF
TRBJ2-5 | TRBV2 | 14 | TRBD1 | NA | TGTGCCAGCAGGTTCAGGGGGCGCCAAGAGACCCAGTACTTC | CASRFRGRQETQYF
TRBJ1-2 | TRBV18 | 15 | NA | NA | TGTGCCAGCTCACCAAGATCGGGCCGCGAGTATGGCTACACCTTC | CASSPRSGREYGYTF
TRBJ2-5 | TRBV4-1 | 15 | NA | NA | TGCGCCAGCAGCCAACCCCGGACCCAGTGGGAGACCCAGTACTTC | CASSQPRTQWETQYF
TRBJ2-1 | TRBV5-4 | 15 | TRBD2 | NA | TGTGCCAGCAGCTTGCCGGGACTAGCGCTCAATGAGCAGTTCTTC | CASSLPGLALNEQFF
TRBJ2-7 | TRBV4-1 | 16 | TRBD1 | NA | TGCGCCAGCAGCCAAGATCGGACAGGGCCGGGGACCGAGCAGTACTTC | CASSQDRTGPGTEQYF
TRBJ1-2 | TRBV11-2 | 15 | NA | NA | TGTGCCAGCAGCCAACGCTCGGGGGGCGGGTATGGCTACACCTTC | CASSQRSGGGYGYTF